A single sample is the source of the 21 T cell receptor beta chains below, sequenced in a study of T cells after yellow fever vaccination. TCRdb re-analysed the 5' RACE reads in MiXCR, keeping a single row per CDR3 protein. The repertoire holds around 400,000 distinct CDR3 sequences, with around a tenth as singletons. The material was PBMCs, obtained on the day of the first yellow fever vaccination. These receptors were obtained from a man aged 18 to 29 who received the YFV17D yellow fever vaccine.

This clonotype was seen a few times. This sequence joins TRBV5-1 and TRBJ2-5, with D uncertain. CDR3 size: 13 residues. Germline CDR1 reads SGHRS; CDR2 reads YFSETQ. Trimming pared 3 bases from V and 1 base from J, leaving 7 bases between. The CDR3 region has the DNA TGCGCCAGCAGCTCCTTTACCCAAGAGACCCAGTACTTC. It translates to CASSSFTQETQYF. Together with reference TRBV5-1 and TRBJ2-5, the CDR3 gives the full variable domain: KAGVTQTPRYLIKTRGQQVTLSCSPISGHRSVSWYQQTPGQGLQFLFEYFSETQRNKGNFPGRFSGRQFSNSRSEMNVSTLELGDSALYLCASSSFTQETQYFGPGTRLLVL.

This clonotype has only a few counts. DNA of the CDR3: TGTGCCAGCAGCCGGACGGGCCCAGGAGAGCAGTACGTC. Its protein product is CASSRTGPGEQYV. The chain combines TRBV7-2 with TRBJ2-7; D gene unclear. CDR1 SGHTA and CDR2 FQGNSA come from the germline V gene. There are 13 residues in the CDR3. Trimming cost V 5 bases and J 7 bases, with 15 bases left between them.

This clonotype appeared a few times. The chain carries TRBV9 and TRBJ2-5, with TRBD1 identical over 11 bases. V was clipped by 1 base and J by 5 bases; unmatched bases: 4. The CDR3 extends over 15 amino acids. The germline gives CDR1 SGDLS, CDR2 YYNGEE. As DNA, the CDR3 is TGTGCCAGCAGCGTATTTGGGACAGGGGGGGAGACCCAGTACTTC. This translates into CASSVFGTGGETQYF.

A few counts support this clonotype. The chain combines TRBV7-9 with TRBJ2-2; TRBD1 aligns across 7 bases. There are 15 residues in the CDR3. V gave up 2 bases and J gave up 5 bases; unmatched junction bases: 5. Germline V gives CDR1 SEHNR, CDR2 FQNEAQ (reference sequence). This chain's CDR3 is CASSLYRGRTGELFF. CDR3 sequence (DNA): TGTGCCAGCAGCTTATACAGGGGTCGGACCGGGGAGCTGTTTTTT.

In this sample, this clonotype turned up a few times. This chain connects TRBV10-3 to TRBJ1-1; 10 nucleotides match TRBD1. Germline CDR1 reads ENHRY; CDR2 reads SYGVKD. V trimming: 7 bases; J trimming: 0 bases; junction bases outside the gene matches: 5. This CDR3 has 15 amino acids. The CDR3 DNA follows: TGTGCCATCAAGAGGACAGGGGGTTTGAACACTGAAGCTTTCTTT. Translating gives CAIKRTGGLNTEAFF.

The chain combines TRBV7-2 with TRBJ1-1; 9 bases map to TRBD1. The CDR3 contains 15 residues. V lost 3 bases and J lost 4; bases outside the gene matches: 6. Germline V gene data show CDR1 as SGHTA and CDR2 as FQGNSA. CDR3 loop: CASSFSGQGSTEAFF. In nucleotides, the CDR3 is TGTGCCAGCAGCTTCTCGGGACAGGGAAGCACTGAAGCTTTCTTT.

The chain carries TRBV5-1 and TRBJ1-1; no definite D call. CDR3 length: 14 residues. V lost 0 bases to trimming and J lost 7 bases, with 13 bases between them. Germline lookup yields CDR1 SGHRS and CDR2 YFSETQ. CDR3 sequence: CASSLGVVVDEAFF. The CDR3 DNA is TGCGCCAGCAGCTTGGGGGTGGTGGTGGATGAAGCTTTCTTT.

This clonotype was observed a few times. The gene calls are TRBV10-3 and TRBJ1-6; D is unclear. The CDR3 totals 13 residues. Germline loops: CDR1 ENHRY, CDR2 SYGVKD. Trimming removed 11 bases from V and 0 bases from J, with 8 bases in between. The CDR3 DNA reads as TGTGCCTCGAATAGCTCCTATAATTCACCCCTCCACTTT. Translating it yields CASNSSYNSPLHF.

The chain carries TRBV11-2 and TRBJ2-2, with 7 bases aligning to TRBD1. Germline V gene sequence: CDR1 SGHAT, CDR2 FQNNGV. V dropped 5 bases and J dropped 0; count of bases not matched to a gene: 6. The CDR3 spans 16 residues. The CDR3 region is CASSPGQFANTGELFF. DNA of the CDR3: TGTGCCAGCAGCCCGGGACAGTTCGCGAACACCGGGGAGCTGTTTTTT.

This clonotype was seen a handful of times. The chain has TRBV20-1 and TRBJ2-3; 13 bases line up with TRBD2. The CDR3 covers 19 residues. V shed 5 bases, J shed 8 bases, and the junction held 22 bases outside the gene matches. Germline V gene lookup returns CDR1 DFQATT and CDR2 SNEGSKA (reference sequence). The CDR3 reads CSAQIPRLAGGLNDGTQYF. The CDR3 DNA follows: TGCAGTGCTCAGATTCCCCGACTAGCGGGGGGCCTTAATGATGGTACGCAGTATTTT.

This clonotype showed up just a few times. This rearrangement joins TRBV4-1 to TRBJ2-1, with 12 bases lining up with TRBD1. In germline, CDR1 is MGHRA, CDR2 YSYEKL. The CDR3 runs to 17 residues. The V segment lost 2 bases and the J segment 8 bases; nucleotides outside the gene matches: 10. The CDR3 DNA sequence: TGCGCCAGCAGCCAACACGCCGGGACAGGGGGCCTCGATGAGCAGTTCTTC. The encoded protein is CASSQHAGTGGLDEQFF.

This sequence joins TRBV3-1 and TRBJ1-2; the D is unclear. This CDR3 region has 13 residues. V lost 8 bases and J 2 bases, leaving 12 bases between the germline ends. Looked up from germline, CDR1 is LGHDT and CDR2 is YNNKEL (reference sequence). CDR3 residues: CASATRENYGYTF. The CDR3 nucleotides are TGTGCCAGCGCGACGAGGGAGAACTATGGCTACACCTTC.

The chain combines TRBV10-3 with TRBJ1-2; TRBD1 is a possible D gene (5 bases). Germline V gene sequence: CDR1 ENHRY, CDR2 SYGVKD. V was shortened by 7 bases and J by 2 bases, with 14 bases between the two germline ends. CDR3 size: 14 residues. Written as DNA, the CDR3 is TGTGCCATCACTCCAAGGGGAGGGAACTATGGCTACACCTTC. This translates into CAITPRGGNYGYTF.

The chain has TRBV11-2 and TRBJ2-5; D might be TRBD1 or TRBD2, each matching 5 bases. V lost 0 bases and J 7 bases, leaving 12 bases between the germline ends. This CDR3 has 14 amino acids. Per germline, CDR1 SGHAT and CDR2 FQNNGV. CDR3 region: CASSLDEGPRTQYF. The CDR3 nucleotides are TGTGCCAGCAGCTTAGATGAGGGACCGCGGACCCAGTACTTC.

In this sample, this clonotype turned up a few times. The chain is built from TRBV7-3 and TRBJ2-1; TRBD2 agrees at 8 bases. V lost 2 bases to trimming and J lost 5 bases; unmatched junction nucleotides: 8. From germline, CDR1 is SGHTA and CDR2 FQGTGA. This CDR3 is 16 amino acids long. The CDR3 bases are TGTGCCAGCAGCTTAGAGATCGGGGGGGCCCACAATGAGCAGTTCTTC. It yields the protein CASSLEIGGAHNEQFF.

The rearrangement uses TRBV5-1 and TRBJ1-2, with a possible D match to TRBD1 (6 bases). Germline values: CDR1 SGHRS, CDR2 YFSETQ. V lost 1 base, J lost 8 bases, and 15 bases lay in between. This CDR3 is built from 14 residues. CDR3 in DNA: TGCGCCAGCAGCTTGTATGCAGGGGCCCTGGGCTACACCTTC. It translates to CASSLYAGALGYTF.

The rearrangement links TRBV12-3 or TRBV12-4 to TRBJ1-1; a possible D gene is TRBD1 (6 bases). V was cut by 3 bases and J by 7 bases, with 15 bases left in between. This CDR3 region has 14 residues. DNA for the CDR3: TGTGCCAGCAGTTTCAAGAGGGGGACCCTTGAAGCTTTCTTT. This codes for CASSFKRGTLEAFF.

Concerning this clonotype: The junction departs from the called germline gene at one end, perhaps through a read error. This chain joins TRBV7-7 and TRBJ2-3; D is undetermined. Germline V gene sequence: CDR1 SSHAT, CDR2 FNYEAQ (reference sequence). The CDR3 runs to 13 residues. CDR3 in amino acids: CASGLVGTDTQYF. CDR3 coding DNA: TGTGCCAGCGGCTTAGTAGGAACAGATACGCAGTATTTT. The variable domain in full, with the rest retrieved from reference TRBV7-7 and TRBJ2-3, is GAGVSQSPRYKVTKRGQDVTLRCDPISSHATLYWYQQALGQGPEFLTYFNYEAQPDKSGLPSDRFSAERPEGSISTLTIQRTEQRDSAMYRCASGLVGTDTQYFGPGTRLTVL.

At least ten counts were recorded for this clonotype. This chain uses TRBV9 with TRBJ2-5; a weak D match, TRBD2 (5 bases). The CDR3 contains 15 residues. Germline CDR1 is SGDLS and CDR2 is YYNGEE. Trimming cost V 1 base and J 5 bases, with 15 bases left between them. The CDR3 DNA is TGTGCCAGCAGCGTAAACAGCGGAACGGGTGAGACCCAGTACTTC. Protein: CASSVNSGTGETQYF.

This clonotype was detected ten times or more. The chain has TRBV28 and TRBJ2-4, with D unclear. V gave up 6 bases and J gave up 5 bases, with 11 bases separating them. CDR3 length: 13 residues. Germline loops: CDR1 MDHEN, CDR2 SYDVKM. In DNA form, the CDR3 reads TGTGCCAGCAGCCCGGACCGCGAAAACATTCAGTACTTC. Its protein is CASSPDRENIQYF.

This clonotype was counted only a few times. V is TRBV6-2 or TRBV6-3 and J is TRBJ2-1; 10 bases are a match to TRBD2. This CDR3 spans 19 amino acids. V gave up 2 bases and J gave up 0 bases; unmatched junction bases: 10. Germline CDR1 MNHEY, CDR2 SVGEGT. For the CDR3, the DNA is TGTGCCAGCAGTTACACGGATCTAGCGGGGGACCTCTCCTACAATGAGCAGTTCTTC. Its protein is CASSYTDLAGDLSYNEQFF.